A single sample gave rise to the 31 T cell receptor beta chains below, sequenced in a study of T cell changes during pregnancy in multiple sclerosis. Measured with immunoSEQ multiplex PCR; TCRdb has only the in-frame clones, and not every one. This table has approximately 40,000 clones, about 87% appearing once. The sample in question was CD4+ T cells from peripheral blood mononuclear cells, obtained in the second trimester of pregnancy. These receptors were collected from a female donor with multiple sclerosis, enrolled in a pregnancy study.

The chain has TRBV28 and TRBJ1-3, with no clear D. Trimming stripped 6 bases from V and 0 bases from J, with 15 bases between. The CDR3 totals 16 residues. Germline V gives CDR1 MDHEN, CDR2 SYDVKM. The CDR3: CASRVRPGSSGNTIYF. As DNA, the CDR3 is TGTGCCAGCAGAGTAAGACCGGGAAGCTCTGGAAACACCATATATTTT. The full variable domain, with the rest looked up from reference TRBV28 and TRBJ1-3, is DVKVTQSSRYLVKRTGEKVFLECVQDMDHENMFWYRQDPGLGLRLIYFSYDVKMKEKGDIPEGYSVSREKKERFSLILESASTNQTSMYLCASRVRPGSSGNTIYFGEGSWLTVV.

This sequence joins TRBV12-5 and TRBJ2-1, with 8 bases lining up with TRBD1. The CDR3 length is 13 residues. Germline values: CDR1 LGHNT, CDR2 FRNRAP. Trimming took 5 bases from V and 7 from J; bases not matched to a gene: 4. Written as DNA, the CDR3 is TGTGCTAGTGGTCCCGACAGGGGAAATGAGCAGTTCTTC. This sequence encodes CASGPDRGNEQFF.

The V call is TRBV19, the J call TRBJ1-5; perhaps TRBD1 as D (6 bases). CDR1 is LNHDA and CDR2 is SQIVND in the germline V gene (reference sequence). CDR3 length equals 15 residues. V lost 5 bases to trimming and J lost 6 bases, with 17 bases between them. CDR3 region: CASSRVGRGSQPQHF. The CDR3 nucleotides read TGTGCCAGTAGTCGGGTGGGCAGGGGAAGTCAGCCCCAGCATTTT.

The CDR3: CAWREQGFREKLFF. Written as DNA, the CDR3 is TGTGCCTGGAGAGAACAGGGGTTTCGGGAAAAACTGTTTTTT. This chain uses TRBV30 with TRBJ1-4; 7 nucleotides agree with TRBD1. Trimming took 3 bases from V and 8 from J; bases not matched to a gene: 9. CDR3 length: 14 amino acids. In germline, CDR1 is GTSNPN, CDR2 SVGIG (reference sequence).

The genes are TRBV5-4 and TRBJ2-7, with 11 bases identical to TRBD2. Germline CDR1 is SGHNT and CDR2 is YYREEE (reference sequence). The trim removed 5 bases at V and 6 bases at J, leaving 13 bases unmatched. The CDR3 covers 16 residues. CDR3 in DNA: TGTGCCAGCAGATTCGGACTAGCGGGCTCCGTTGGCGAGCAGTACTTC. Translating gives CASRFGLAGSVGEQYF. Filled out from reference TRBV5-4 and TRBJ2-7, the complete variable domain reads ETGVTQSPTHLIKTRGQQVTLRCSSQSGHNTVSWYQQALGQGPQFIFQYYREEENGRGNFPPRFSGLQFPNYSSELNVNALELDDSALYLCASRFGLAGSVGEQYFGPGTRLTVT.

The chain employs TRBV2 and TRBJ2-2, with D perhaps TRBD2 (6 bases). Germline loops: CDR1 SNHLY, CDR2 FYNNEI. The CDR3 totals 12 residues. Trimming took 6 bases from V and 8 from J, leaving 10 bases between them. The CDR3 bases are TGTGCCAGCAGCGAACGGGGGGGGGAGCTGTTTTTT. This gives the protein CASSERGGELFF.

The genes are TRBV28 and TRBJ1-1; no reliable D call. The length of the CDR3 is 12 residues. Germline-derived CDR1 and CDR2 are MDHEN and SYDVKM. Trimming pared 7 bases from V and 4 bases from J, leaving 10 bases between. The CDR3 here is CASIVAFTEAFF. The CDR3 nucleotides are TGTGCCAGCATTGTAGCATTCACTGAAGCTTTCTTT.

Worth noting for this clone: At the DNA level, this CDR3 is encoded by other sequences in the same sample as well. The chain is built from TRBV6-5 and TRBJ1-2, with a tentative D call TRBD1 (6 bases). Trimming removed 4 bases from V and 2 bases from J, with 8 bases in between. CDR1 is MNHEY, CDR2 SVGAGI, per germline. The CDR3 is 13 amino acids. Here the CDR3 reads CASSSTGNYGYTF. The CDR3 bases are TGTGCCAGCAGTTCTACAGGGAACTATGGCTACACCTTC.

V is TRBV5-1 and J is TRBJ2-7; D perhaps matches TRBD1 (5 bases). Trimming left V 0 bases short and J 2 bases short, with 9 bases between. Per germline, CDR1 SGHRS and CDR2 YFSETQ. The CDR3 is 14 amino acids. CDR3 nucleotide sequence: TGCGCCAGCAGCTTGGAGGGGTCGCCCTACGAGCAGTACTTC. Protein sequence: CASSLEGSPYEQYF.

The chain has TRBV4-1 and TRBJ2-7; the match to TRBD2 covers 7 bases. Looked up from germline, CDR1 is MGHRA and CDR2 is YSYEKL. Losses at the gene ends were 0 bases for V and 5 bases for J; bases not matched to a gene: 16. The CDR3 covers 18 residues. The CDR3 DNA reads TGCGCCAGCAGCCAAGATCCGCGGGGTAGAGCGGGAAACGACGAGCAGTACTTC. Translated, it gives CASSQDPRGRAGNDEQYF.

This CDR3 is CSVRPPGEKLFF. DNA of the CDR3: TGCAGCGTACGCCCTCCAGGGGAAAAACTGTTTTTT. This chain links TRBV29-1 with TRBJ1-4; possible D gene TRBD1, 5 bases. Looked up from germline, CDR1 is SQVTM and CDR2 is ANQGSEA. Trimming took off 6 bases at V and 8 bases at J, with 13 bases between the two ends. This CDR3 has 12 amino acids.

The V call is TRBV27, the J call TRBJ2-7, with TRBD1 matching 8 bases. Germline V gene sequence: CDR1 MNHEY, CDR2 SMNVEV (reference sequence). The CDR3 contains 13 residues. V was clipped by 5 bases and J by 6 bases; unmatched bases: 6. This CDR3 reads CASSIHTGGEQYF. The CDR3 bases are TGTGCCAGCAGTATACACACAGGGGGCGAGCAGTACTTC.

This chain connects TRBV7-2 to TRBJ1-2; unclear D gene. The CDR3 totals 14 residues. The germline V and J ends were trimmed by 0 bases and 10 bases, with 15 bases remaining between them. Per the germline V gene, CDR1 is SGHTA and CDR2 is FQGNSA. The CDR3 spells CASSLALAGTDYTF. The CDR3 bases are TGTGCCAGCAGCTTAGCCCTAGCAGGTACGGACTACACCTTC.

V is TRBV28 and J is TRBJ2-5; perhaps TRBD1 as D (6 bases). CDR1 is MDHEN and CDR2 is SYDVKM in the germline V gene. Trimming shortened V by 3 bases and J by 5 bases, and 13 bases separated the two germline ends. The CDR3 extends over 14 amino acids. Here the CDR3 reads CASSLGALGETQYF. CDR3 sequence (DNA): TGTGCCAGCAGTTTGGGGGCACTAGGGGAGACCCAGTACTTC.

The chain has TRBV6-8 and TRBJ1-2; a possible D gene is TRBD1 (5 bases). Germline assignment: CDR1 MNHGY and CDR2 SAAAGT. V lost 5 bases to trimming and J lost 4 bases, with 11 bases between them. This CDR3 spans 13 amino acids. CDR3 sequence reads: CASSLQDPYGYTF. The CDR3 DNA reads as TGTGCCAGCAGTCTACAGGACCCCTATGGCTACACCTTC.

CDR3 region: CASSPSGRINEQYF. The CDR3, as DNA: TGTGCCAGCAGCCCTAGCGGGAGAATCAACGAGCAGTACTTC. The V and J genes are TRBV7-2 and TRBJ2-7; 10 nucleotides align to TRBD2. The CDR3 is 14 residues long. Germline-derived CDR1 and CDR2 are SGHTA and FQGNSA. V was pared by 5 bases and J by 5 bases, with 6 bases of the junction left unmatched.

V gene TRBV5-1 combines with J gene TRBJ2-7, with 13 bases identical to TRBD2. V was pared by 5 bases and J by 4 bases, with 6 bases of the junction left unmatched. The CDR3 loop spans 15 amino acids. Germline V gives CDR1 SGHRS, CDR2 YFSETQ. The CDR3 bases are TGCGCCAGCAGATTTGGACTAGCGGGAGTGTACGAGCAGTACTTC. Translated, it gives CASRFGLAGVYEQYF. Supplemented by reference TRBV5-1 and TRBJ2-7, the full variable domain reads KAGVTQTPRYLIKTRGQQVTLSCSPISGHRSVSWYQQTPGQGLQFLFEYFSETQRNKGNFPGRFSGRQFSNSRSEMNVSTLELGDSALYLCASRFGLAGVYEQYFGPGTRLTVT.

This clone has only a few counts. The rearrangement links TRBV25-1 to TRBJ2-3; no clear D gene. Trimming pared 2 bases from V and 1 base from J, leaving 7 bases between. Per the germline V gene, CDR1 is MGHDK and CDR2 is SYGVNS. This CDR3 comprises 14 residues. CDR3 loop: CASSERQGTDTQYF. In nucleotides, the CDR3 is TGTGCCAGCAGTGAACGGCAGGGCACAGATACGCAGTATTTT.

A word on this clone: Different DNA sequences within this sample yield the same CDR3. This sequence joins TRBV20-1 and TRBJ2-1; no reliable D call. Germline CDR1 DFQATT, CDR2 SNEGSKA (reference sequence). V was pared by 3 bases and J by 7 bases, with 4 bases between. CDR3 length: 10 residues. For the CDR3, the DNA is TGCAGTGCTAGGGCAAATGAGCAGTTCTTC. This encodes CSARANEQFF.

The chain links TRBV2 to TRBJ1-4; D is possibly TRBD1 (6 bases). This CDR3 contains 16 residues. With 6 bases removed from V and 4 bases from J, the gap between germline ends came to 18 bases. CDR1 SNHLY and CDR2 FYNNEI come from the germline V gene. The CDR3 sequence is CASRTSPGTNNEKLFF. The CDR3 nucleotides are TGTGCCAGCAGAACAAGCCCCGGGACAAATAATGAAAAACTGTTTTTT. The full variable domain, rest sourced from reference TRBV2 and TRBJ1-4, is EPEVTQTPSHQVTQMGQEVILRCVPISNHLYFYWYRQILGQKVEFLVSFYNNEISEKSEIFDDQFSVERPDGSNFTLKIRSTKLEDSAMYFCASRTSPGTNNEKLFFGSGTQLSVL.

V gene TRBV29-1 combines with J gene TRBJ1-2; TRBD1 matches at 10 bases. The germline V gene has CDR1 SQVTM and CDR2 ANQGSEA. Trimming took 0 bases from V and 12 from J; bases not matched to a gene: 4. CDR3 length equals 12 residues. CDR3 loop: CSVEEGGQGNTF. In DNA form, the CDR3 reads TGCAGCGTTGAAGAGGGGGGACAGGGGAACACCTTC. The whole variable domain, filled in from reference TRBV29-1 and TRBJ1-2, reads SAVISQKPSRDICQRGTSLTIQCQVDSQVTMMFWYRQQPGQSLTLIATANQGSEATYESGFVIDKFPISRPNLTFSTLTVSNMSPEDSSIYLCSVEEGGQGNTFGSGTRLTVV.

The chain's CDR3 is CASSWGTSGLAKNIQYF. The CDR3 region has the DNA TGCGCCAGCAGCTGGGGGACTAGCGGACTAGCCAAAAACATTCAGTACTTC. The chain is built from TRBV5-1 and TRBJ2-4; TRBD2 matches 11 bases. The trim removed 3 bases at V and 0 bases at J, leaving 5 bases unmatched. The CDR3 has 17 residues. Germline assignment: CDR1 SGHRS and CDR2 YFSETQ.

The chain employs TRBV7-9 and TRBJ2-2; 11 nucleotides agree with TRBD1. Trimming cost V 5 bases and J 4 bases; bases outside gene matches: 12. Germline CDR1 SEHNR, CDR2 FQNEAQ (reference sequence). The CDR3 has 18 amino acids. The CDR3 bases are TGTGCCAGCAGCCCTTGGCTTGGACAGGGGGCGGGCACCGGGGAGCTGTTTTTT. Translation gives CASSPWLGQGAGTGELFF.

The CDR3 loop is CASSQTLGLSTDTQYF. CDR3 nucleotide sequence: TGTGCCAGCAGCCAGACCTTAGGACTTAGCACAGATACGCAGTATTTT. This chain links TRBV14 with TRBJ2-3, with D maybe TRBD2 (5 bases). Trimming took 3 bases from V and 0 from J, leaving 13 bases between them. Germline-derived CDR1 and CDR2 are SGHDN and FVKESK. CDR3 length: 16 residues.

J is TRBJ2-7 and V is TRBV9, with a tentative D call TRBD2 (6 bases). The germline V and J ends were trimmed by 0 bases and 4 bases, with 17 bases remaining between them. Germline CDR1 reads SGDLS; CDR2 reads YYNGEE. There are 16 residues in the CDR3. The CDR3 region has the DNA TGTGCCAGCAGCGTAGGACCGGAGGGAATAGGGTACGAGCAGTACTTC. Its protein is CASSVGPEGIGYEQYF.

The chain has TRBV11-1 and TRBJ2-3; weak D call: TRBD1 (6 bases). Trimming stripped 4 bases from V and 0 bases from J, with 17 bases between. Looked up from germline, CDR1 is SGHAT and CDR2 is FQDESV (reference sequence). The CDR3 runs to 17 residues. CDR3 DNA: TGTGCCAGCAGCTCTAGCAACCGGGACAATAGCACAGATACGCAGTATTTT. It codes for CASSSSNRDNSTDTQYF.

This sequence joins TRBV5-1 and TRBJ2-1; a possible D gene is TRBD1 (6 bases). This CDR3 comprises 14 residues. V lost 0 bases, J lost 3 bases, and 7 bases lay in between. Germline V gene data show CDR1 as SGHRS and CDR2 as YFSETQ. The CDR3 coding sequence is TGCGCCAGCAGCTTGGACAGGGACTACAATGAGCAGTTCTTC. Its translation: CASSLDRDYNEQFF.

The chain has TRBV9 and TRBJ1-1, with a weak D call TRBD1 (5 bases). CDR1 and CDR2 (germline): SGDLS, YYNGEE. This CDR3 spans 15 amino acids. The V end was cut by 4 bases, the J end by 0 bases, with 13 bases between. The CDR3 region is CASSPMGRMNTEAFF. The CDR3 nucleotides read TGTGCCAGCAGCCCAATGGGGCGGATGAACACTGAAGCTTTCTTT.

The V call is TRBV4-3, the J call TRBJ2-5; weak D call: TRBD1 (5 bases). This CDR3 region has 14 residues. Germline CDR1 is LGHNA and CDR2 is YSLEER. Trimming left V 1 base short and J 3 bases short, with 9 bases between. The CDR3 region is CASSQGTKKETQYF. CDR3 DNA sequence: TGCGCCAGCAGCCAAGGGACAAAAAAAGAGACCCAGTACTTC.

The rearrangement links TRBV7-9 to TRBJ2-1, with TRBD1 identical over 8 bases. The germline V gene encodes CDR1 SEHNR and CDR2 FQNEAQ (reference sequence). J lost 4 bases, V lost 4 bases, and 9 bases had no gene match. This CDR3 has 16 residues. The CDR3 spells CASSSDRGGVYNEQFF. CDR3 sequence (DNA): TGTGCCAGCAGCTCCGACAGGGGCGGGGTGTACAATGAGCAGTTCTTC.

The chain recombines TRBV25-1 with TRBJ2-2, with 9 bases lining up with TRBD1. The trim removed 0 bases at V and 5 bases at J, leaving 10 bases unmatched. The germline V gene has CDR1 MGHDK and CDR2 SYGVNS. This CDR3 is built from 18 residues. In DNA form, the CDR3 reads TGTGCCAGCAGTGAATATTGGGCCGGGACAGGGAATACCGGGGAGCTGTTTTTT. Translated: CASSEYWAGTGNTGELFF. The whole variable domain, remainder taken from reference TRBV25-1 and TRBJ2-2, is EADIYQTPRYLVIGTGKKITLECSQTMGHDKMYWYQQDPGMELHLIHYSYGVNSTEKGDLSSESTVSRIRTEHFPLTLESARPSHTSQYLCASSEYWAGTGNTGELFFGEGSRLTVL.